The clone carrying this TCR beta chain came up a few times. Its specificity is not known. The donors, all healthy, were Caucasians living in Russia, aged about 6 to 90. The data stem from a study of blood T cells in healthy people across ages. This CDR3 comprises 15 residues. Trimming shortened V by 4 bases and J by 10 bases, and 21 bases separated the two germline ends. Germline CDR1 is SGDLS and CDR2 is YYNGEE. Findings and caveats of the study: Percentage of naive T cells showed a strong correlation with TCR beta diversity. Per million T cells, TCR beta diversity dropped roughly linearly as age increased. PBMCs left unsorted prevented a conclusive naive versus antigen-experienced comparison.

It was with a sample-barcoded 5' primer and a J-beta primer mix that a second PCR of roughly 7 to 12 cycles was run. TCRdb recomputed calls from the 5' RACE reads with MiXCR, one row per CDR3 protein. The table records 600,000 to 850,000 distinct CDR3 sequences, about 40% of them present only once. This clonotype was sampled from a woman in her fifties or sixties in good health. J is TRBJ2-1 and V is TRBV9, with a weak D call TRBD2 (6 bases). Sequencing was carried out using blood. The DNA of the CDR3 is TGTGCCAGCAGCTCCGCCAGTCTAGCGAGCTCCGAGCAGTTCTTC. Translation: CASSSASLASSEQFF.